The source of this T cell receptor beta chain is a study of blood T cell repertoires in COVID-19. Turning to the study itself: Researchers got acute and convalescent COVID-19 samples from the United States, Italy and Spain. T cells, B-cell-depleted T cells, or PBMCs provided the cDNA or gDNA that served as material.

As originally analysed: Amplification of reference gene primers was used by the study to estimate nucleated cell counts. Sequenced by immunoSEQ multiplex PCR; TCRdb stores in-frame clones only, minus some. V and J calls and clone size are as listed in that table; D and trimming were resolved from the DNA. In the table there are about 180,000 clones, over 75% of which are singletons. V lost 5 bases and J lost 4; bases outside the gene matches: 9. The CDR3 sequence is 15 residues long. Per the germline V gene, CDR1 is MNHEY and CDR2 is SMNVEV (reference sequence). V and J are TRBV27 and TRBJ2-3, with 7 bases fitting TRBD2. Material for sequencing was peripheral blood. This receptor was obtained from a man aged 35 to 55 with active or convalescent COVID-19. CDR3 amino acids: CASSRGLVLPDTQYF. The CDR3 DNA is TGTGCCAGCAGTCGAGGACTAGTCTTGCCAGATACGCAGTATTTT.